This T cell receptor beta chain was identified during a study of shared T cell receptors in the human thymus. This clone occurred a few times. Trimming took off 6 bases at V and 4 bases at J, with 27 bases between the two ends. This CDR3 is built from 17 residues. Germline V gene data show CDR1 as SQVTM and CDR2 as ANQGSEA. The table came from immunoSEQ multiplex PCR; TCRdb's copy has only in-frame clones and leaves some out. Of hundreds of thousands of clones in the sample, roughly 90% were seen once. The same sample was also used in a study of human thymus T cells. That publication notes: The donors were infants in Finland with congenital heart defects, otherwise immunologically healthy. Surgeons resected thymus tissue during corrective heart surgery. Use of V and J genes seemed skewed within the thymic and blood repertoires. Thymic repertoires of unrelated individuals were reported in related research to overlap highly.

Sequencing used thymocytes. The rearrangement links TRBV29-1 to TRBJ2-5, with TRBD2 as a possible D gene (6 bases). The clonotype comes from a boy in the first two years of life with a congenital heart defect. This CDR3 is CSVPLSDPASERETQYF. For the CDR3, the DNA is TGCAGCGTCCCTTTGAGTGACCCGGCTAGCGAGCGAGAGACCCAGTACTTC.